A selection of T cell receptor beta chains follows, all from one sample in a study of CD8 T cells in Susac syndrome. TCRdb reanalysed the immunoSEQ multiplex PCR reads using MiXCR and keeps one entry per CDR3 protein. The data show 110,000 or so distinct CDR3 sequences, about 95% seen once. The specimen was CD4+ T cells from PBMCs. These receptors all come from a human donor in good health. The CDR3 runs from the conserved cysteine through the conserved F or W. The D gene is left open where the match is weak. The size of a clone is reported for some rows only, either as once, few or many, or as a class for expanded clones.

clone_size	j_call	v_call	d_call	cdr3_aa	cdr3_nt
NA	TRBJ1-1	TRBV28	NA	CASSPFEVGLMNTEAFF	TGTGCCAGCAGTCCATTTGAGGTGGGGCTGATGAACACTGAAGCTTTCTTT
NA	TRBJ2-2	TRBV2	TRBD2	CASTSGTFGGELFF	TGTGCCAGCACTAGCGGGACGTTTGGCGGGGAGCTGTTTTTT
NA	TRBJ1-2	TRBV6-2/TRBV6-3	NA	CASSYLQGANYGYTF	TGTGCCAGCAGTTACCTACAGGGCGCTAACTATGGCTACACCTTC
NA	TRBJ1-1	TRBV3-1	NA	CASSRQALRYTEAFF	TGTGCCAGCAGTCGACAGGCTCTGCGATACACTGAAGCTTTCTTT
NA	TRBJ1-4	TRBV28	TRBD1	CASSSSRQGGEKLFF	TGTGCCAGCAGTTCCTCCCGACAGGGTGGTGAAAAACTGTTTTTT
NA	TRBJ2-5	TRBV24-1	NA	CAPGQGRFQETQYF	TGTGCCCCCGGCCAGGGACGCTTCCAAGAGACCCAGTACTTC
NA	TRBJ1-2	TRBV5-1	NA	CASSLARDYGYTF	TGCGCCAGCAGCTTGGCCAGAGACTATGGCTACACCTTC
NA	TRBJ1-1	TRBV18	NA	CASSPSTGNTEAFF	TGTGCCAGCTCACCGTCGACGGGGAACACTGAAGCTTTCTTT
NA	TRBJ2-4	TRBV28	NA	CASSSGARSGAKNIQYF	TGTGCCAGCAGTTCAGGGGCCAGGTCTGGGGCCAAAAACATTCAGTACTTC
NA	TRBJ2-1	TRBV14	NA	CASSHGSIGLNEQFF	TGTGCCAGCAGCCACGGTTCGATAGGTCTCAATGAGCAGTTCTTC
NA	TRBJ2-2	TRBV7-9	TRBD2	CASSEKGLAGGPGTGELFF	TGTGCCAGCAGCGAAAAGGGACTAGCGGGAGGGCCGGGCACCGGGGAGCTGTTTTTT
NA	TRBJ2-6	TRBV14	NA	CASSPGANVLTF	TGTGCCAGCAGCCCTGGGGCCAACGTCCTGACTTTC
NA	TRBJ2-3	TRBV3-1	TRBD2	CASSPPRSGRIDTQYF	TGTGCCAGCAGCCCCCCCCGTAGCGGGAGAATAGATACGCAGTATTTT
NA	TRBJ2-3	TRBV7-3	TRBD1	CASSLGRTGLTDTQYF	TGTGCCAGCAGCCTCGGAAGGACAGGGCTCACAGATACGCAGTATTTT
NA	TRBJ2-5	TRBV2	NA	CASSDLRGQETQYF	TGTGCCAGCAGTGATTTAAGGGGCCAAGAGACCCAGTACTTC
NA	TRBJ2-2	TRBV18	NA	CASSLGTDPNTGELFF	TGTGCCAGCTCACTTGGGACGGATCCCAACACCGGGGAGCTGTTTTTT
NA	TRBJ1-5	TRBV4-1	NA	CASSQDPQANQPQHF	TGCGCCAGCAGCCAAGACCCGCAGGCCAATCAGCCCCAGCATTTT
NA	TRBJ1-2	TRBV12-3/TRBV12-4	NA	CASSLIGLDYGYTF	TGTGCCAGCAGTTTAATAGGGCTGGACTATGGCTACACCTTC
NA	TRBJ2-3	TRBV7-3	NA	CASSLIAASTDTQYF	TGTGCCAGCAGCTTAATAGCAGCTAGCACAGATACGCAGTATTTT
NA	TRBJ1-2	TRBV7-3	TRBD1	CASSPGQGQGYTF	TGTGCCAGCAGCCCGGGACAGGGGCAAGGCTACACCTTC
NA	TRBJ2-4	TRBV7-9	NA	CASSSLWKSTKNIQYF	TGTGCCAGCAGCTCCCTTTGGAAAAGCACCAAAAACATTCAGTACTTC
NA	TRBJ2-7	TRBV7-2	NA	CASSLGGGRGYEQYF	TGTGCCAGCAGCTTAGGGGGGGGCAGGGGGTACGAGCAGTACTTC
NA	TRBJ2-4	TRBV4-3	NA	CASSQDMGEGGNIQYF	TGCGCCAGCAGCCAAGATATGGGTGAGGGGGGAAACATTCAGTACTTC
NA	TRBJ2-7	TRBV18	NA	CASSPEEGVSYEQYF	TGTGCCAGCTCACCAGAGGAAGGGGTAAGCTACGAGCAGTACTTC
NA	TRBJ2-2	TRBV5-6	TRBD2	CASSPWTSGTGELFF	TGTGCCAGCAGCCCCTGGACTAGCGGGACCGGGGAGCTGTTTTTT
NA	TRBJ2-1	TRBV7-9	NA	CASSLEGRSDNEQFF	TGTGCCAGCAGCTTAGAGGGCAGATCGGACAATGAGCAGTTCTTC
NA	TRBJ1-5	TRBV20-1	TRBD1	CSATPGGSQPQHF	TGCAGTGCTACTCCAGGGGGCAGCCAGCCCCAGCATTTT
NA	TRBJ2-5	TRBV9	NA	CASSVDPLAETQYF	TGTGCCAGCAGCGTAGACCCCCTAGCGGAGACCCAGTACTTC
NA	TRBJ1-5	TRBV10-2	NA	CATRTGKGGNQPQHF	TGCGCCACCCGAACCGGGAAAGGAGGCAATCAGCCCCAGCATTTT
NA	TRBJ2-3	TRBV20-1	TRBD2	CSARVAGPTDTQYF	TGCAGTGCTAGGGTAGCGGGACCCACAGATACGCAGTATTTT
NA	TRBJ2-1	TRBV4-2	TRBD1	CASSQTTGVTNNEQFF	TGTGCCAGCAGCCAAACGACAGGGGTAACCAACAATGAGCAGTTCTTC
once	TRBJ1-2	TRBV6-5	NA	CASSNGPWMNYGYTF	TGTGCCAGCAGTAACGGACCGTGGATGAACTATGGCTACACCTTC
NA	TRBJ2-7	TRBV11-2	NA	CASSLTWEIPSYEQYF	TGTGCCAGCAGCTTAACGTGGGAGATTCCCTCATACGAGCAGTACTTC
NA	TRBJ1-2	TRBV28	NA	CASSPPGLIYGYTF	TGTGCCAGCAGCCCTCCGGGACTCATCTATGGCTACACCTTC
NA	TRBJ2-1	TRBV7-2	TRBD2	CASTPGLAGSREQFF	TGTGCCAGTACACCCGGACTAGCGGGAAGTCGTGAGCAGTTCTTC
NA	TRBJ1-4	TRBV30	TRBD1	CACDGTANEKLFF	TGTGCCTGCGACGGGACAGCTAATGAAAAACTGTTTTTT
NA	TRBJ2-2	TRBV15	NA	CATSRELELPGELFF	TGTGCCACCAGCAGAGAGTTAGAGCTACCCGGGGAGCTGTTTTTT
NA	TRBJ2-3	TRBV14	TRBD2	CASSPLSGTRITDTQYF	TGTGCCAGCAGCCCCCTCTCAGGGACTAGAATCACAGATACGCAGTATTTT
NA	TRBJ2-5	TRBV3-1	NA	CASSQGSREETQYF	TGTGCCAGCAGCCAAGGGTCCAGGGAAGAGACCCAGTACTTC
NA	TRBJ2-7	TRBV5-6	TRBD2	CASRPSGDPTYEQYF	TGTGCCAGCAGACCAAGCGGGGACCCTACCTACGAGCAGTACTTC
NA	TRBJ2-7	TRBV7-2	NA	CASRHPPPSSYEQYF	TGTGCCAGCAGGCACCCCCCCCCAAGCTCCTACGAGCAGTACTTC
NA	TRBJ2-1	TRBV12-3/TRBV12-4	NA	CASTGEAEQFF	TGTGCCAGCACCGGAGAGGCTGAGCAGTTCTTC
once	TRBJ2-3	TRBV12-3/TRBV12-4	TRBD1	CASIRTGEGDTQYF	TGTGCCAGCATAAGGACAGGGGAGGGAGATACGCAGTATTTT
NA	TRBJ2-5	TRBV7-3	NA	CASSAGLGETQYF	TGTGCCAGCAGCGCGGGGTTGGGGGAGACCCAGTACTTC
NA	TRBJ1-1	TRBV30	NA	CAWNRRGVTEVFF	TGTGCCTGGAACCGACGGGGGGTCACTGAAGTTTTCTTT
NA	TRBJ1-1	TRBV3-1	NA	CASRPRGSTEAFF	TGTGCCAGCCGCCCAAGGGGAAGCACTGAAGCTTTCTTT
NA	TRBJ1-1	TRBV20-1	NA	CSAKRDSGNTEAFF	TGCAGTGCTAAGAGGGACTCCGGGAACACTGAAGCTTTCTTT
NA	TRBJ2-3	TRBV11-3	TRBD1	CASSLRTGTTDTQYF	TGTGCCAGCAGCCTGAGGACAGGGACGACAGATACGCAGTATTTT